A selection of T cell receptor beta chains follows, all from one sample in a study of PD-L1 blockade in urothelial cancer. Clones were sequenced by immunoSEQ multiplex PCR, and TCRdb holds only the in-frame ones, with some missing. The sample has fewer than 45,000 clones; over 70% are singletons. Sample: PBMCs, taken around atezolizumab (anti-PD-L1) treatment. The receptors stem from a man aged 55-75 years with urothelial cancer. CDR3s include the opening cysteine and the closing phenylalanine or tryptophan. D genes are given only for firm matches. Expanded clones are given a class, and other clones once, few, many or no size at all.

abundance: .; j_gene: TRBJ2-5; d_gene: TRBD2; v_gene: TRBV10-2; CDR3aa: CASKGTSGNQETQYF; CDR3nt: TGCGCCAGCAAAGGGACTAGCGGGAACCAAGAGACCCAGTACTTC
abundance: .; j_gene: TRBJ1-6; d_gene: .; v_gene: TRBV5-5; CDR3aa: CASSPLGGDLGSPLHF; CDR3nt: TGTGCCAGCAGCCCGCTGGGGGGGGATTTGGGTTCACCCCTCCACTTT
abundance: .; j_gene: TRBJ2-1; d_gene: TRBD2; v_gene: TRBV28; CDR3aa: CASRPPGRGGHEQFF; CDR3nt: TGTGCCAGCAGACCTCCGGGGCGGGGGGGCCATGAGCAGTTCTTC
abundance: .; j_gene: TRBJ2-7; d_gene: TRBD2; v_gene: TRBV6-1; CDR3aa: CASSQGTSGTFSYEQYF; CDR3nt: TGTGCCAGCAGTCAAGGGACTAGCGGGACCTTCTCCTACGAGCAGTACTTC
abundance: .; j_gene: TRBJ1-4; d_gene: .; v_gene: TRBV5-1; CDR3aa: CASSPQGLTNEKLFF; CDR3nt: TGCGCCAGCAGCCCCCAGGGTTTAACTAATGAAAAACTGTTTTTT
abundance: .; j_gene: TRBJ2-4; d_gene: .; v_gene: TRBV5-4; CDR3aa: CASTLSQAPNIQYF; CDR3nt: TGTGCCAGCACCCTAAGCCAGGCCCCAAACATTCAGTACTTC
abundance: .; j_gene: TRBJ1-1; d_gene: .; v_gene: TRBV29-1; CDR3aa: CSVEVGTTGGEAFF; CDR3nt: TGCAGCGTTGAAGTCGGGACAACGGGGGGTGAAGCTTTCTTT
abundance: .; j_gene: TRBJ1-4; d_gene: .; v_gene: TRBV6-5; CDR3aa: CASSYRAGVNEKLFF; CDR3nt: TGTGCCAGCAGTTACAGGGCAGGGGTTAATGAAAAACTGTTTTTT
abundance: .; j_gene: TRBJ1-5; d_gene: TRBD1; v_gene: TRBV6-1; CDR3aa: CASNPTGWGQPQHF; CDR3nt: TGTGCCAGCAACCCGACAGGGTGGGGTCAGCCCCAGCATTTT
abundance: .; j_gene: TRBJ2-1; d_gene: TRBD1; v_gene: TRBV7-8; CDR3aa: CASSSPGQGTYNEQFF; CDR3nt: TGTGCCAGCAGTTCACCGGGACAGGGAACCTACAATGAGCAGTTCTTC
abundance: .; j_gene: TRBJ1-4; d_gene: .; v_gene: TRBV30; CDR3aa: CAWSPGSRNEKLFF; CDR3nt: TGTGCCTGGAGTCCGGGGTCTAGGAATGAAAAACTGTTTTTT
abundance: .; j_gene: TRBJ2-4; d_gene: TRBD1; v_gene: TRBV2; CDR3aa: CASSEARDSLDIQYF; CDR3nt: TGTGCCAGCAGTGAAGCGAGGGACAGCCTGGACATTCAGTACTTC
abundance: .; j_gene: TRBJ1-5; d_gene: TRBD1; v_gene: TRBV5-1; CDR3aa: CASSPGQGARGGANQPQHF; CDR3nt: TGCGCCAGCAGCCCGGGACAGGGGGCGCGGGGGGGAGCCAATCAGCCCCAGCATTTT
abundance: .; j_gene: TRBJ2-2; d_gene: TRBD1; v_gene: TRBV27; CDR3aa: CASSPIRYTISGQGKNTGELFF; CDR3nt: TGTGCCAGCAGCCCGATTCGCTATACCATCTCGGGACAGGGAAAGAACACCGGGGAGCTGTTTTTT
abundance: .; j_gene: TRBJ1-2; d_gene: TRBD1; v_gene: TRBV10-1; CDR3aa: CASRPDRDYGYTF; CDR3nt: TGCGCCAGCAGACCCGACAGGGACTATGGCTACACCTTC
abundance: .; j_gene: TRBJ2-5; d_gene: .; v_gene: TRBV4-1; CDR3aa: CASSQEWASDQETQYF; CDR3nt: TGCGCCAGCAGCCAAGAATGGGCTAGCGACCAAGAGACCCAGTACTTC
abundance: .; j_gene: TRBJ1-2; d_gene: .; v_gene: TRBV12-5; CDR3aa: CASGLGRGYTF; CDR3nt: TGTGCTAGTGGTCTGGGTCGGGGTTACACCTTC
abundance: .; j_gene: TRBJ2-3; d_gene: .; v_gene: TRBV5-1; CDR3aa: CASSPMGLTDTQYF; CDR3nt: TGCGCCAGCAGCCCCATGGGGCTCACAGATACGCAGTATTTT
abundance: .; j_gene: TRBJ1-1; d_gene: .; v_gene: TRBV11-2; CDR3aa: CASSLFQSAEAFF; CDR3nt: TGTGCCAGCAGCTTATTTCAATCGGCTGAAGCTTTCTTT
abundance: .; j_gene: TRBJ2-3; d_gene: TRBD1; v_gene: TRBV11-3; CDR3aa: CASSLGIGGSGTDTQYF; CDR3nt: TGTGCCAGCAGCTTGGGTATAGGGGGCTCCGGAACAGATACGCAGTATTTT
abundance: .; j_gene: TRBJ2-7; d_gene: TRBD2; v_gene: TRBV11-2; CDR3aa: CASSLTSGTRSYEQYF; CDR3nt: TGTGCCAGCAGCTTGACTAGCGGGACAAGATCCTACGAGCAGTACTTC
abundance: .; j_gene: TRBJ2-7; d_gene: .; v_gene: TRBV5-1; CDR3aa: CASSRAGATYEQYF; CDR3nt: TGCGCCAGCAGCCGGGCAGGGGCCACGTACGAGCAGTACTTC
abundance: .; j_gene: TRBJ1-2; d_gene: .; v_gene: TRBV29-1; CDR3aa: CSVEGGALYGYTF; CDR3nt: TGCAGCGTTGAAGGGGGAGCTCTTTATGGCTACACCTTC
abundance: .; j_gene: TRBJ1-2; d_gene: .; v_gene: TRBV6-5; CDR3aa: CASSYDFQGINYGYTF; CDR3nt: TGTGCCAGCAGTTACGATTTTCAGGGCATTAACTATGGCTACACCTTC
abundance: .; j_gene: TRBJ2-7; d_gene: TRBD2; v_gene: TRBV2; CDR3aa: CASRDPGTTSYEQYF; CDR3nt: TGTGCCAGCAGGGACCCCGGGACTACTTCCTACGAGCAGTACTTC
abundance: .; j_gene: TRBJ2-3; d_gene: .; v_gene: TRBV5-6; CDR3aa: CASSLEQGGNTDTQYF; CDR3nt: TGTGCCAGCAGCTTGGAACAGGGCGGAAATACAGATACGCAGTATTTT
abundance: .; j_gene: TRBJ2-3; d_gene: TRBD2; v_gene: TRBV6-5; CDR3aa: CASSYSGGTSWFF; CDR3nt: TGTGCCAGCAGTTACTCGGGCGGGACTAGCTGGTTTTTT
abundance: .; j_gene: TRBJ2-7; d_gene: .; v_gene: TRBV5-6; CDR3aa: CASSDISYEQYF; CDR3nt: TGTGCCAGCAGCGACATCTCCTACGAGCAGTACTTC
abundance: once; j_gene: TRBJ1-2; d_gene: .; v_gene: TRBV25-1; CDR3aa: CASRMGLMGGYTF; CDR3nt: TGTGCCAGCAGGATGGGACTTATGGGGGGCTACACCTTC
abundance: .; j_gene: TRBJ2-1; d_gene: TRBD2; v_gene: TRBV11-3; CDR3aa: CASSLTSGLASYNEQFF; CDR3nt: TGTGCCAGCAGCTTAACCTCGGGACTAGCCTCCTACAATGAGCAGTTCTTC
abundance: few; j_gene: TRBJ2-7; d_gene: .; v_gene: TRBV7-9; CDR3aa: CASSPFGQSYYEQYF; CDR3nt: TGTGCCAGCAGCCCTTTCGGACAGTCTTACTACGAGCAGTACTTC
abundance: .; j_gene: TRBJ1-2; d_gene: TRBD1; v_gene: TRBV7-2; CDR3aa: CASSLWGTGAYGYTF; CDR3nt: TGTGCCAGCAGCTTGTGGGGGACAGGGGCCTATGGCTACACCTTC
abundance: few; j_gene: TRBJ1-1; d_gene: TRBD1; v_gene: TRBV5-4; CDR3aa: CASSNPGQGNTEAFF; CDR3nt: TGTGCCAGCAGCAATCCGGGACAGGGGAACACTGAAGCTTTCTTT
abundance: .; j_gene: TRBJ2-1; d_gene: .; v_gene: TRBV7-8; CDR3aa: CASSPTGYVANEQFF; CDR3nt: TGTGCCAGCAGCCCTACAGGGTATGTAGCCAATGAGCAGTTCTTC
abundance: .; j_gene: TRBJ2-7; d_gene: .; v_gene: TRBV4-3; CDR3aa: CASSQDYSYEQYF; CDR3nt: TGCGCCAGCAGCCAAGATTACAGCTACGAGCAGTACTTC
abundance: .; j_gene: TRBJ2-7; d_gene: .; v_gene: TRBV25-1; CDR3aa: CASARDWPGEQYF; CDR3nt: TGTGCCAGCGCCAGGGACTGGCCGGGCGAGCAGTACTTC
abundance: .; j_gene: TRBJ2-3; d_gene: TRBD1; v_gene: TRBV5-1; CDR3aa: CASSWTGGADTQYF; CDR3nt: TGCGCCAGCAGCTGGACAGGGGGCGCAGATACGCAGTATTTT
abundance: .; j_gene: TRBJ1-1; d_gene: TRBD1; v_gene: TRBV10-1; CDR3aa: CASSESGTGANEAFF; CDR3nt: TGCGCCAGCAGTGAGTCCGGGACAGGGGCGAATGAAGCTTTCTTT
abundance: once; j_gene: TRBJ1-1; d_gene: .; v_gene: TRBV5-1; CDR3aa: CASSPWQGGSTEAFF; CDR3nt: TGCGCCAGCAGCCCCTGGCAGGGCGGATCCACTGAAGCTTTCTTT
abundance: .; j_gene: TRBJ2-7; d_gene: .; v_gene: TRBV18; CDR3aa: CASSPRRTYEQYF; CDR3nt: TGTGCCAGCTCACCGCGGCGGACCTACGAGCAGTACTTC
abundance: once; j_gene: TRBJ2-2; d_gene: TRBD1; v_gene: TRBV4-2; CDR3aa: CASSHSGQGGNTGELFF; CDR3nt: TGTGCCAGCAGCCATTCCGGACAGGGGGGGAACACCGGGGAGCTGTTTTTT
abundance: few; j_gene: TRBJ1-5; d_gene: .; v_gene: TRBV7-9; CDR3aa: CASSFEPPWGRGGNQPQHF; CDR3nt: TGTGCCAGCAGCTTCGAACCCCCCTGGGGACGGGGGGGGAATCAGCCCCAGCATTTT
abundance: .; j_gene: TRBJ1-1; d_gene: .; v_gene: TRBV27; CDR3aa: CASSRVWDTEAFF; CDR3nt: TGTGCCAGCAGCAGGGTTTGGGACACTGAAGCTTTCTTT
abundance: .; j_gene: TRBJ2-3; d_gene: TRBD2; v_gene: TRBV5-1; CDR3aa: CASSRTSGSVTDTQYF; CDR3nt: TGCGCCAGCAGCCGGACTAGCGGGAGTGTCACAGATACGCAGTATTTT
abundance: .; j_gene: TRBJ2-5; d_gene: .; v_gene: TRBV14; CDR3aa: CASSRGSGETQYF; CDR3nt: TGTGCCAGCAGCCGAGGGTCCGGAGAGACCCAGTACTTC
abundance: .; j_gene: TRBJ1-1; d_gene: TRBD1; v_gene: TRBV28; CDR3aa: CASSHKPGGEAFF; CDR3nt: TGTGCCAGCAGCCACAAACCAGGGGGTGAAGCTTTCTTT
abundance: .; j_gene: TRBJ2-5; d_gene: .; v_gene: TRBV7-6; CDR3aa: CASSPALGARETQYF; CDR3nt: TGTGCCAGCAGCCCCGCGTTGGGAGCGCGGGAGACCCAGTACTTC
abundance: .; j_gene: TRBJ2-7; d_gene: TRBD1; v_gene: TRBV6-1; CDR3aa: CASARAGGSYEQYF; CDR3nt: TGTGCCAGCGCTCGGGCAGGGGGCTCCTACGAGCAGTACTTC
abundance: few; j_gene: TRBJ1-1; d_gene: TRBD1; v_gene: TRBV7-8; CDR3aa: CASSLGQTNTEAFF; CDR3nt: TGTGCCAGCAGCTTGGGACAGACGAACACTGAAGCTTTCTTT
abundance: .; j_gene: TRBJ1-2; d_gene: .; v_gene: TRBV29-1; CDR3aa: CSVRLAERNYGYTF; CDR3nt: TGCAGCGTTAGGTTGGCAGAGCGAAACTATGGCTACACCTTC